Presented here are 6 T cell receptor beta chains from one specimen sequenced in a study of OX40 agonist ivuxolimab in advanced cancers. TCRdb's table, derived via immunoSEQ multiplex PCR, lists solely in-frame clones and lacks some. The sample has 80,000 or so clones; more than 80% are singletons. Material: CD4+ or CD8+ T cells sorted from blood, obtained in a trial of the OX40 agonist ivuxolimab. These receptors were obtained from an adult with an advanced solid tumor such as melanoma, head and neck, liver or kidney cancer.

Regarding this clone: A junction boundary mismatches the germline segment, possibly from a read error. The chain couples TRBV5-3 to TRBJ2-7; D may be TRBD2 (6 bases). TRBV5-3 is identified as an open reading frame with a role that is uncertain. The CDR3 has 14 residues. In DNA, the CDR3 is TGTGCCAGCAGCTTGGCGGGGCAGGTCTACGAGCAGTACTTC. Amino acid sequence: CASSLAGQVYEQYF.

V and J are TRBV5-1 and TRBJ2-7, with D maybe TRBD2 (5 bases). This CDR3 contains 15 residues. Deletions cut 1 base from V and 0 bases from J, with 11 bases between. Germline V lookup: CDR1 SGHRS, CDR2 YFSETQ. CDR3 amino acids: CASSLSRDSSYEQYF. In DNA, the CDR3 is TGCGCCAGCAGCTTGTCCCGGGATAGCTCCTACGAGCAGTACTTC.

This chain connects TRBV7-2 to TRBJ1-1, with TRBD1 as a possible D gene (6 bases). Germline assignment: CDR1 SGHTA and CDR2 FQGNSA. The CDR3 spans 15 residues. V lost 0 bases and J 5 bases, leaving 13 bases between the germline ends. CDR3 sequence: CASSLAGGGLTEAFF. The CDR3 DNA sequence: TGTGCCAGCAGCTTAGCGGGGGGCGGGTTAACTGAAGCTTTCTTT.

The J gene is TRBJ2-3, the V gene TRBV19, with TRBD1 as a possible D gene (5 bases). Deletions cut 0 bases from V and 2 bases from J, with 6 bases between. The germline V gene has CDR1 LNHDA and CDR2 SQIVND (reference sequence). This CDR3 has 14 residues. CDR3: CASSIDRVTDTQYF. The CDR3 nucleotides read TGTGCCAGTAGTATAGACAGGGTCACAGATACGCAGTATTTT.

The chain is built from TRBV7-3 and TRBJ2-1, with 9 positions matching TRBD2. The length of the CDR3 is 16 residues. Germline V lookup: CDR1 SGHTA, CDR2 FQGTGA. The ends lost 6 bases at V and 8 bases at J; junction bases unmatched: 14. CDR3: CASSLGAGGSSDEQFF. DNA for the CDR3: TGTGCCAGCAGTTTGGGAGCGGGGGGAAGCTCGGATGAGCAGTTCTTC.

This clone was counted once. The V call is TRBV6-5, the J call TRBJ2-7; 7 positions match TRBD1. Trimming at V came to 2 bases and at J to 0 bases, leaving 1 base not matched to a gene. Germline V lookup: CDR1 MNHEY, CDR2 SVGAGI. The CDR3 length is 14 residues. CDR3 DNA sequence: TGTGCCAGCAGTTACCAGGGGGTCTCCTACGAGCAGTACTTC. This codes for CASSYQGVSYEQYF.